This TCR beta chain was observed in a study of monozygotic twins with inflammatory bowel disease. General study results and limits: Repertoire similarity did not separate concordant from discordant twins, possibly from limited power. The data did not back a single strong IBD-associated clonotype or signal.

Concerning this clonotype itself: The antigen is not known.

TCRdb derives one entry per CDR3 protein from the 5' RACE reads, leaving out DNA. This table lists 400,000 to 500,000 distinct CDR3 sequences. Unfractionated whole blood yielded total RNA, and T cells were not sorted. Germline V gene data show CDR1 as MDHEN and CDR2 as SYDVKM. The CDR3 extends over 13 amino acids. V gene TRBV28 combines with J gene TRBJ1-6; TCRdb indicates TRBD1, and absent DNA this call remains unverified. The origin of this receptor is a human donor with ulcerative colitis or Crohn's disease, or a healthy co-twin of an affected twin (not recorded which). Sequencing was carried out using blood. The CDR3 loop reads CASGGQPNSPLHF.